These 31 T cell receptor beta chains originate from one sample sequenced in a study of cytomegalovirus exposure and HLA in healthy donors. Clones were sequenced by immunoSEQ multiplex PCR, and TCRdb holds only the in-frame ones, with some missing. The sample yields some 170,000 clones, 84% seen once. The source material was PBMCs. These receptors all come from a man aged 25 to 45 in good health and CMV-seropositive.

The CDR3 DNA reads as TGTGCCAGCCGAGGACAGGGAGACACCGGGGAGCTGTTTTTT. Residues: CASRGQGDTGELFF. The V and J genes are TRBV25-1 and TRBJ2-2; 8 bases agree with TRBD1. The junction had 5 bases not matched to a gene; V was cut back by 8 bases and J by 3 bases. The CDR3 is 14 residues long. Germline V lookup: CDR1 MGHDK, CDR2 SYGVNS.

V usage is TRBV10-3 and J usage is TRBJ1-1; D perhaps matches TRBD1 (5 bases). This CDR3 has 17 amino acids. CDR1 ENHRY and CDR2 SYGVKD come from the germline V gene. Trimming cost V 6 bases and J 1 base, with 21 bases left between them. The CDR3 DNA sequence: TGTGCCATCAGGGAGGAAGAGTGGGCGGGGACGAACACTGAAGCTTTCTTT. Protein product: CAIREEEWAGTNTEAFF.

This chain joins TRBV19 and TRBJ2-5, with 12 bases fitting TRBD2. The trim removed 7 bases at V and 4 bases at J, leaving 4 bases unmatched. The germline V gene has CDR1 LNHDA and CDR2 SQIVND (reference sequence). This CDR3 comprises 14 residues. The CDR3 nucleotides read TGTGCCAGTAACCCTAGCGGGGGGGGAGAGACCCAGTACTTC. This sequence encodes CASNPSGGGETQYF. Based on the CDR3 plus reference TRBV19 and TRBJ2-5, the full variable domain is DGGITQSPKYLFRKEGQNVTLSCEQNLNHDAMYWYRQDPGQGLRLIYYSQIVNDFQKGDIAEGYSVSREKKESFPLTVTSAQKNPTAFYLCASNPSGGGETQYFGPGTRLLVL.

V gene TRBV18 combines with J gene TRBJ1-2, with D possibly TRBD1 on 6 matching bases. The CDR3 extends over 17 amino acids. From germline, CDR1 is KGHSH and CDR2 LQKENI. Between the trimmed V and J ends, which lost 1 base and 1 base, there was a span of 16 bases. The DNA for the CDR3 is TGTGCCAGCTCACCACGACAGGCCCCTCTCCGTAACTATGGCTACACCTTC. This codes for CASSPRQAPLRNYGYTF. Full variable domain (remainder filled in from reference TRBV18 and TRBJ1-2): NAGVMQNPRHLVRRRGQEARLRCSPMKGHSHVYWYRQLPEEGLKFMVYLQKENIIDESGMPKERFSAEFPKEGPSILRIQQVVRGDSAAYFCASSPRQAPLRNYGYTFGSGTRLTVV.

The rearrangement uses TRBV6-5 and TRBJ2-7, with D possibly matching TRBD2 (6 bases). Per the germline V gene, CDR1 is MNHEY and CDR2 is SVGAGI. Trimming took off 5 bases at V and 4 bases at J, with 15 bases between the two ends. The CDR3 contains 14 residues. The CDR3 loop reads CASSETSVGYEQYF. CDR3 DNA: TGTGCCAGCAGTGAGACTAGTGTCGGGTACGAGCAGTACTTC.

The chain couples TRBV30 to TRBJ1-3; weak D call: TRBD1 (6 bases). CDR1 GTSNPN and CDR2 SVGIG come from the germline V gene (reference sequence). The CDR3 runs to 14 residues. V gave up 1 base and J gave up 4 bases, with 11 bases separating them. In DNA form, the CDR3 reads TGTGCCTGGAGTGGGACAGCCCAAGGAAACACCATATATTTT. Its protein is CAWSGTAQGNTIYF.

The rearrangement links TRBV10-3 to TRBJ2-1, with D possibly matching TRBD2 (5 bases). Trimming shortened V by 6 bases and J by 9 bases, and 9 bases separated the two germline ends. CDR3 length: 11 amino acids. Germline CDR1 ENHRY, CDR2 SYGVKD. Here the CDR3 reads CAIRVGGEQFF. The DNA for the CDR3 is TGTGCCATCAGAGTAGGAGGTGAGCAGTTCTTC.

In its sample, this clone was seen many times. This chain joins TRBV6-5 and TRBJ1-6; tentative D call: TRBD1 (5 bases). Germline values: CDR1 MNHEY, CDR2 SVGAGI. CDR3 length: 14 residues. The germline V and J ends were trimmed by 4 bases and 10 bases, with 14 bases remaining between them. The CDR3 here is CASSSGRVGSPLHF. In nucleotides, the CDR3 is TGTGCCAGCAGTTCGGGCAGGGTCGGGTCACCCCTCCACTTT.

V and J are TRBV2 and TRBJ2-1, with a possible D match to TRBD2 (6 bases). Germline lookup yields CDR1 SNHLY and CDR2 FYNNEI. This CDR3 is 10 amino acids long. The V end was cut by 8 bases, the J end by 7 bases, with 6 bases between. The CDR3: CASGRNEQFF. CDR3 nucleotides: TGTGCCAGCGGGAGGAATGAGCAGTTCTTC.

The V gene is TRBV5-1, the J gene TRBJ2-2; 8 nucleotides match TRBD2. The CDR3 has 15 residues. CDR1 SGHRS and CDR2 YFSETQ come from the germline V gene. V lost 0 bases to trimming and J lost 6 bases; unmatched junction nucleotides: 4. The CDR3 nucleotides read TGCGCCAGCAGCTTGGAAGCGGGGGCGGCCGGGGAGCTGTTTTTT. As protein: CASSLEAGAAGELFF. Filled out from reference TRBV5-1 and TRBJ2-2, the complete variable domain reads KAGVTQTPRYLIKTRGQQVTLSCSPISGHRSVSWYQQTPGQGLQFLFEYFSETQRNKGNFPGRFSGRQFSNSRSEMNVSTLELGDSALYLCASSLEAGAAGELFFGEGSRLTVL.

The V call is TRBV5-1, the J call TRBJ2-2, with D possibly matching TRBD1 (5 bases). CDR3 length: 18 residues. Per germline, CDR1 SGHRS and CDR2 YFSETQ. Trimming took 3 bases from V and 3 from J, leaving 21 bases between them. CDR3 loop: CASSYAGIGYSDTGELFF. The CDR3 nucleotides are TGCGCCAGCAGCTACGCAGGGATAGGTTATTCGGACACCGGGGAGCTGTTTTTT.

The chain uses TRBV5-1 and TRBJ2-7; 9 bases line up with TRBD2. The CDR3 has 16 amino acids. Germline trimming cut 2 bases from V and 6 bases from J; bases unmatched to any gene: 12. The germline V gene encodes CDR1 SGHRS and CDR2 YFSETQ. CDR3: CASSFRAGGPGGEQYF. The CDR3 nucleotides are TGCGCCAGCAGCTTCCGAGCGGGGGGACCCGGGGGCGAGCAGTACTTC.

The chain joins TRBV28 to TRBJ2-7; maybe TRBD2 (5 bases). Trimming left V 2 bases short and J 3 bases short, with 17 bases between. The CDR3 totals 16 residues. Germline V gene lookup returns CDR1 MDHEN and CDR2 SYDVKM. The CDR3 DNA reads TGTGCCAGCAGTTTACTCCCGAGAGGAGGCGTCTACGAGCAGTACTTC. Translation gives CASSLLPRGGVYEQYF.

J is TRBJ2-7 and V is TRBV6-5; 12 bases agree with TRBD2. With V trimmed by 1 base and J by 3 bases, 4 bases remained unmatched. Germline V gene lookup returns CDR1 MNHEY and CDR2 SVGAGI. The CDR3 has 16 amino acids. The CDR3 loop reads CASSYLASGGVYEQYF. In DNA, the CDR3 is TGTGCCAGCAGTTACTTAGCTAGCGGGGGGGTCTACGAGCAGTACTTC.

This clone was detected only once. The chain links TRBV13 to TRBJ1-1; 12 bases are shared with TRBD1. Germline CDR1 and CDR2: PRHDT and FYEKMQ (reference sequence). V lost 4 bases to trimming and J lost 0 bases; unmatched junction nucleotides: 9. The CDR3 totals 18 residues. The CDR3 spells CASSYSGTGGNMNTEAFF. DNA of the CDR3: TGTGCCAGCAGCTATTCCGGGACAGGGGGCAATATGAACACTGAAGCTTTCTTT.

This chain joins TRBV6-1 and TRBJ2-1; TRBD2 matches 7 bases. Germline values: CDR1 MNHNS, CDR2 SASEGT. V was pared by 3 bases and J by 5 bases, with 10 bases of the junction left unmatched. This CDR3 comprises 16 residues. CDR3 DNA: TGTGCCAGCAGTGATGGCCTAGCGGACCTAAACAATGAGCAGTTCTTC. This codes for CASSDGLADLNNEQFF.

This chain connects TRBV29-1 to TRBJ2-1; 10 bases map to TRBD2. Germline V gene data show CDR1 as SQVTM and CDR2 as ANQGSEA. The V segment lost 7 bases and the J segment 8 bases; nucleotides outside the gene matches: 14. The CDR3 is made up of 15 amino acids. CDR3 sequence: CSARDVGLAPDEQFF. CDR3 bases: TGCAGCGCCCGTGATGTGGGACTAGCGCCCGATGAGCAGTTCTTC.

This chain links TRBV28 with TRBJ1-5; the D gene is possibly TRBD1 (5 bases). The CDR3 has 14 amino acids. The V end was cut by 2 bases, the J end by 5 bases, with 10 bases between. CDR1 is MDHEN, CDR2 SYDVKM, per germline. CDR3 in DNA: TGTGCCAGCAGTTTAATCGGGGGGGATCAGCCCCAGCATTTT. It specifies CASSLIGGDQPQHF.

V is TRBV7-3 and J is TRBJ1-1; 12 nucleotides match TRBD1. The V segment lost 7 bases and the J segment 5 bases; nucleotides outside the gene matches: 14. The length of the CDR3 is 17 residues. Germline V CDR1 and CDR2: SGHTA, FQGTGA. DNA for the CDR3: TGTGCCAGCAACACGACCGGGACAGGGGGCTTTGGGACTGAAGCTTTCTTT. It codes for CASNTTGTGGFGTEAFF. Filled out from reference TRBV7-3 and TRBJ1-1, the complete variable domain reads GAGVSQTPSNKVTEKGKYVELRCDPISGHTALYWYRQSLGQGPEFLIYFQGTGAADDSGLPNDRFFAVRPEGSVSTLKIQRTERGDSAVYLCASNTTGTGGFGTEAFFGQGTRLTVV.

The chain joins TRBV6-6 to TRBJ1-5; no clear D gene. Germline values: CDR1 MNHNY, CDR2 SVGAGI (reference sequence). V lost 0 bases and J 5 bases, leaving 11 bases between the germline ends. The CDR3 contains 15 residues. Written as DNA, the CDR3 is TGTGCCAGCAGTTACTCCACTGACGGAGATCAGCCCCAGCATTTT. Amino acids: CASSYSTDGDQPQHF.

The chain couples TRBV19 to TRBJ2-7, with 9 bases lining up with TRBD2. From germline, CDR1 is LNHDA and CDR2 SQIVND (reference sequence). The CDR3 sequence is 16 residues long. With V trimmed by 4 bases and J by 2 bases, 9 bases remained unmatched. The CDR3 region has the DNA TGTGCCAGTAGTAACGCCCATAGCGGGGGTACCTACGAGCAGTACTTC. Encoded protein: CASSNAHSGGTYEQYF.

The chain has TRBV27 and TRBJ2-7; D may be TRBD1 (6 bases). Germline CDR1 MNHEY, CDR2 SMNVEV (reference sequence). The V and J ends lost 8 bases and 3 bases respectively, with 20 bases between them. CDR3 length equals 15 residues. The CDR3 DNA is TGTGCCAGCTCTCAATGGGGAACAGGGAGCTACGAGCAGTACTTC. Its translation: CASSQWGTGSYEQYF.

The V and J genes are TRBV5-1 and TRBJ1-2; D is ambiguous. The CDR3 covers 12 residues. V was pared by 4 bases and J by 2 bases, with 6 bases between. Germline CDR1 is SGHRS and CDR2 is YFSETQ. The CDR3 coding sequence is TGCGCCAGCAGCATTCAAAACTATGGCTACACCTTC. Encoded protein: CASSIQNYGYTF.

At least ten counts were recorded for this clone. The chain uses TRBV7-3 and TRBJ1-2; D not certain. V gave up 5 bases and J gave up 4 bases, with 20 bases separating them. CDR3 length: 16 amino acids. The germline V gene encodes CDR1 SGHTA and CDR2 FQGTGA. CDR3 in DNA: TGTGCCAGCAGCCCCATTCCTTCACTTCGATCCTATGGCTACACCTTC. Translating it yields CASSPIPSLRSYGYTF.

V and J are TRBV5-1 and TRBJ1-3; D is unclear. The V gene's germline CDR1 is SGHRS and CDR2 YFSETQ. The length of the CDR3 is 14 residues. The V end was cut by 0 bases, the J end by 4 bases, with 8 bases between. As DNA, the CDR3 is TGCGCCAGCAGCTTGGGAGGTTCAGGAAACACCATATATTTT. It translates to CASSLGGSGNTIYF. The full variable domain, completed using reference TRBV5-1 and TRBJ1-3, is KAGVTQTPRYLIKTRGQQVTLSCSPISGHRSVSWYQQTPGQGLQFLFEYFSETQRNKGNFPGRFSGRQFSNSRSEMNVSTLELGDSALYLCASSLGGSGNTIYFGEGSWLTVV.

The CDR3 DNA follows: TGTGCCAGCAGCTCCCAACTCGGAGGGGAGCAGCTTGGCTACACCTTC. This codes for CASSSQLGGEQLGYTF. The chain has TRBV7-9 and TRBJ1-2; D is perhaps TRBD1 (5 bases). The V end was cut by 4 bases, the J end by 7 bases, with 22 bases between. In germline, CDR1 is SEHNR, CDR2 FQNEAQ (reference sequence). This CDR3 is 16 amino acids long.

About this clone itself: In the same sample, other DNA sequences code for this CDR3. The V gene is TRBV14, the J gene TRBJ2-1; perhaps TRBD2 as D (6 bases). The CDR3 spans 14 residues. In germline, CDR1 is SGHDN, CDR2 FVKESK. V was trimmed by 3 bases and J by 2 bases, leaving 8 bases between them. In DNA form, the CDR3 reads TGTGCCAGCAGCCAGGGAGGCCCCTACAATGAGCAGTTCTTC. Residues: CASSQGGPYNEQFF.

The chain couples TRBV15 to TRBJ1-3; 7 nucleotides agree with TRBD1. The CDR3 consists of 15 residues. The V segment lost 4 bases and the J segment 0 bases; nucleotides outside the gene matches: 3. Germline V gene lookup returns CDR1 LNHNV and CDR2 YYDKDF (reference sequence). CDR3 loop: CATSKDRSSGNTIYF. The CDR3 region has the DNA TGTGCCACCAGCAAGGACAGGAGCTCTGGAAACACCATATATTTT.

V usage is TRBV29-1 and J usage is TRBJ2-7; TRBD2 matches 9 bases. Germline V gene lookup returns CDR1 SQVTM and CDR2 ANQGSEA. The CDR3 consists of 13 residues. V lost 8 bases to trimming and J lost 0 bases; unmatched junction nucleotides: 5. CDR3 residues: CSFSSGNSYEQYF. CDR3 nucleotides: TGCAGCTTCTCTAGCGGGAACTCCTACGAGCAGTACTTC.

The rearrangement links TRBV2 to TRBJ2-7, with TRBD1 matching 7 bases. V gave up 8 bases and J gave up 1 base; unmatched junction bases: 11. Germline V gene sequence: CDR1 SNHLY, CDR2 FYNNEI. The CDR3 covers 15 residues. This CDR3 reads CASGIVPGQSYEQYF. Here the CDR3 DNA reads TGTGCCAGCGGAATAGTACCGGGACAGTCCTACGAGCAGTACTTC.

The CDR3 DNA is TGCGCCAGCAGCCAAGGCGTAGGGGGCGCGGGAAAACTGTTTTTT. This codes for CASSQGVGGAGKLFF. The chain recombines TRBV4-1 with TRBJ1-4; the match to TRBD1 covers 7 bases. Germline assignment: CDR1 MGHRA and CDR2 YSYEKL. After removal of 1 base from V and 10 bases from J, the junction contained 9 bases not matched to a gene. The CDR3 is 15 amino acids.